This T cell receptor (beta chain) was identified during a study of blood T cell repertoires in COVID-19. Method: immunoSEQ multiplex PCR; TCRdb's copy keeps in-frame clones and lacks some. The table includes 150,000 to 200,000 clones, around nine tenths detected once. V dropped 7 bases and J dropped 1 base, with 12 bases sitting between them. Germline V gene data show CDR1 as LNHDA and CDR2 as SQIVND (reference sequence). The CDR3 extends over 14 amino acids. The rearrangement links TRBV19 to TRBJ2-3, with D tentatively TRBD1 (5 bases). This TCR was recovered from a young man with active or convalescent COVID-19. Sequencing was done on a sample of peripheral blood. CDR3 DNA sequence: TGTGCCAGTACCCTTGACAGAGGCACAGATACGCAGTATTTT. It yields the protein CASTLDRGTDTQYF.